These 15 T cell receptor beta chains originate from one sample sequenced in a study of T cells in localized non-small cell lung cancer. Generated by immunoSEQ multiplex PCR, the TCRdb table keeps only in-frame clones and is missing some. The table records tens of thousands of clones, around 90% of them present only once. Sequencing used peripheral blood, obtained before any cancer treatment. Receptors were obtained from a woman aged 40 to 75 with stage I lung adenocarcinoma.

V gene TRBV6-6 combines with J gene TRBJ1-2; D ambiguous. The V end was cut by 2 bases, the J end by 4 bases, with 11 bases between. There are 14 residues in the CDR3. Germline lookup yields CDR1 MNHNY and CDR2 SVGAGI (reference sequence). The CDR3 nucleotides read TGTGCCAGCAGTTACGATGGGGTTGCCTATGGCTACACCTTC. It specifies CASSYDGVAYGYTF.

The genes are TRBV28 and TRBJ1-1; 8 bases are shared with TRBD1. The V segment lost 3 bases and the J segment 4 bases; nucleotides outside the gene matches: 10. Per the germline V gene, CDR1 is MDHEN and CDR2 is SYDVKM. The CDR3 consists of 16 residues. The CDR3 nucleotides are TGTGCCAGCAGTTTCCTTAGACAGGGGAGGCCCACTGAAGCTTTCTTT. This encodes CASSFLRQGRPTEAFF.

The chain uses TRBV5-1 and TRBJ1-5; D is uncertain. The CDR3 totals 14 residues. Between the trimmed V and J ends, which lost 3 bases and 3 bases, there was a span of 10 bases. In germline, CDR1 is SGHRS, CDR2 YFSETQ. The CDR3 DNA follows: TGCGCCAGCAGCTCCGGGGAGGCCAATCAGCCCCAGCATTTT. Translating it yields CASSSGEANQPQHF.

The chain links TRBV18 to TRBJ1-1, with no clear D. This CDR3 comprises 15 residues. In germline, CDR1 is KGHSH, CDR2 LQKENI. V shed 0 bases and J shed 4 bases, with 12 bases lying between them. The CDR3 spells CASSPPKGMGTEAFF. Here the CDR3 DNA reads TGTGCCAGCTCACCACCAAAAGGGATGGGCACTGAAGCTTTCTTT.

The J gene is TRBJ2-1, the V gene TRBV28; 7 bases agree with TRBD1. Germline CDR1 and CDR2: MDHEN and SYDVKM. The CDR3 is 16 amino acids. The V gene end was trimmed by 5 bases and the J gene end by 0 bases; junction bases not matched to a gene: 7. CDR3 sequence (DNA): TGTGCCAGCAGTATCGCGACAGGGAGCTCCTACAATGAGCAGTTCTTC. As protein: CASSIATGSSYNEQFF.

This chain uses TRBV19 with TRBJ2-7; D is possibly TRBD2 (5 bases). Trimming removed 3 bases at V and 1 base at J, with 13 bases between. The length of the CDR3 is 15 residues. CDR1 and CDR2 (germline): LNHDA, SQIVND (reference sequence). The DNA of the CDR3 is TGTGCCAGTAGTATCTCGGGTCGGGGTTCCTACGAGCAGTACTTC. Translating gives CASSISGRGSYEQYF.

This sequence joins TRBV29-1 and TRBJ1-1; D not certain. Per the germline V gene, CDR1 is SQVTM and CDR2 is ANQGSEA. The germline V and J ends were trimmed by 6 bases and 11 bases, with 16 bases remaining between them. CDR3 length: 11 residues. The CDR3 coding sequence is TGCAGCGTCGCCTATTGGGGATTGGCTTTCTTT. This translates into CSVAYWGLAFF. Based on the CDR3 plus reference TRBV29-1 and TRBJ1-1, the full variable domain is SAVISQKPSRDICQRGTSLTIQCQVDSQVTMMFWYRQQPGQSLTLIATANQGSEATYESGFVIDKFPISRPNLTFSTLTVSNMSPEDSSIYLCSVAYWGLAFFGQGTRLTVV.

The J gene is TRBJ1-3, the V gene TRBV7-8; TRBD1 matches at 8 bases. From germline, CDR1 is SGHVS and CDR2 FQNEAQ. Trimming took 5 bases from V and 1 from J; bases not matched to a gene: 1. The CDR3 spans 14 residues. The CDR3 nucleotides are TGTGCCAGCAGCCGGACAGGGTCTGGAAACACCATATATTTT. As protein: CASSRTGSGNTIYF.

This chain connects TRBV5-4 to TRBJ1-2, with D unresolved. With 1 base removed from V and 0 bases from J, the gap between germline ends came to 13 bases. The CDR3 contains 16 residues. Germline V gene sequence: CDR1 SGHNT, CDR2 YYREEE (reference sequence). For the CDR3, the DNA is TGTGCCAGCAGCTTGCCAGATACGTTCTCTAACTATGGCTACACCTTC. It yields the protein CASSLPDTFSNYGYTF.

The rearrangement joins TRBV5-1 to TRBJ1-2; maybe TRBD1 (5 bases). V was clipped by 0 bases and J by 4 bases, with 10 bases between them. The CDR3 is made up of 14 amino acids. Germline V CDR1 and CDR2: SGHRS, YFSETQ. CDR3 residues: CASSLGPGPYGYTF. The CDR3 region has the DNA TGCGCCAGCAGCTTGGGTCCGGGGCCCTATGGCTACACCTTC.

The chain recombines TRBV19 with TRBJ1-2; D remains unclear. The CDR3 is 12 amino acids. Germline CDR1 and CDR2: LNHDA and SQIVND (reference sequence). V was trimmed by 5 bases and J by 10 bases, leaving 14 bases between them. The CDR3 DNA follows: TGTGCCAGTAGTGTCGGACCCGGCGACTACACCTTC. It codes for CASSVGPGDYTF.

In this sample, this clone turned up once. V usage is TRBV28 and J usage is TRBJ2-2, with 8 nucleotides matching TRBD2. CDR1 is MDHEN and CDR2 is SYDVKM in the germline V gene. The V and J ends lost 5 bases and 4 bases, in that order; junction bases with no gene match: 3. This CDR3 is built from 14 residues. The CDR3 DNA reads as TGTGCCAGCAGTACTAGCGGCGGCACCGGGGAGCTGTTTTTT. As protein: CASSTSGGTGELFF.

The chain couples TRBV28 to TRBJ2-7, with 8 bases matching TRBD2. V shed 4 bases, J shed 2 bases, and the junction held 10 bases outside the gene matches. This CDR3 has 16 amino acids. CDR1 is MDHEN and CDR2 is SYDVKM in the germline V gene. The DNA for the CDR3 is TGTGCCAGCAGTTGGGGCCAGCGGGGGAACACCTACGAGCAGTACTTC. It specifies CASSWGQRGNTYEQYF.

The chain couples TRBV7-9 to TRBJ1-6; 9 bases match TRBD1. Per the germline V gene, CDR1 is SEHNR and CDR2 is FQNEAQ (reference sequence). V shed 3 bases and J 8 bases; nucleotides not matched to a gene: 8. The CDR3 sequence is 16 residues long. The CDR3 reads CASSLAWTGEDSPLHF. In DNA form, the CDR3 reads TGTGCCAGCAGCTTGGCCTGGACAGGGGAAGATTCACCCCTCCACTTT. The entire variable domain, with the rest obtained from reference TRBV7-9 and TRBJ1-6, is as follows: DTGVSQNPRHKITKRGQNVTFRCDPISEHNRLYWYRQTLGQGPEFLTYFQNEAQLEKSRLLSDRFSAERPKGSFSTLEIQRTEQGDSAMYLCASSLAWTGEDSPLHFGNGTRLTVT.

V and J are TRBV19 and TRBJ2-5; 8 positions match TRBD2. The trim removed 9 bases at V and 5 bases at J, leaving 8 bases unmatched. Germline CDR1 is LNHDA and CDR2 is SQIVND (reference sequence). The CDR3 consists of 13 residues. The DNA of the CDR3 is TGTGCCAGCCGGACTAGCACGGAGGAGACCCAGTACTTC. It specifies CASRTSTEETQYF.